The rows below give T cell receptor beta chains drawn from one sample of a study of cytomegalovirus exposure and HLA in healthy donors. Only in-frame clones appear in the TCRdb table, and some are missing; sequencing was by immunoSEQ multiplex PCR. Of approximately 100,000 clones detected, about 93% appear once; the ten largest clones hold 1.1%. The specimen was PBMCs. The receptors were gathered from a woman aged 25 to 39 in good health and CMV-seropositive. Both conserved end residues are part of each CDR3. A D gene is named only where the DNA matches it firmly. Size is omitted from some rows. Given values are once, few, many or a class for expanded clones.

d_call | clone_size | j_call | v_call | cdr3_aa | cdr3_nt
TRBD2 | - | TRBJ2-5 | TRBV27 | CASSQGSGRETQYF | TGTGCCAGCAGCCAAGGTAGCGGGAGGGAGACCCAGTACTTC
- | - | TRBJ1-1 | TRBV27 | CASSPRQTNTEAFF | TGTGCCAGCAGTCCCCGACAGACGAACACTGAAGCTTTCTTT
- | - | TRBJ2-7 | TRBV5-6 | CASSTTGNSYEQYF | TGTGCCAGCAGCACCACAGGGAACTCCTACGAGCAGTACTTC
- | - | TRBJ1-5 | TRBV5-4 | CASSNRSAGNLNQPQHF | TGTGCCAGCAGCAACAGGTCGGCAGGGAACCTTAATCAGCCCCAGCATTTT
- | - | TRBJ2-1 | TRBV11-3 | CASSANDSPLQFF | TGTGCCAGCAGCGCAAACGACAGTCCCCTGCAGTTCTTC
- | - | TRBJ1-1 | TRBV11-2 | CASSLGLGAEAFF | TGTGCCAGCAGCCTGGGGCTTGGCGCTGAAGCTTTCTTT
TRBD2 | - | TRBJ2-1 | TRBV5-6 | CASSLGLAPYNEQFF | TGTGCCAGCAGCTTGGGACTAGCGCCCTACAATGAGCAGTTCTTC
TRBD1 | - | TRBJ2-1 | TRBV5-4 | CASSLGTGDYNEQFF | TGTGCCAGCAGCTTGGGGACAGGGGATTACAATGAGCAGTTCTTC
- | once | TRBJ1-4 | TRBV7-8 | CASSWDLNEKLFF | TGTGCCAGCAGCTGGGACTTGAATGAAAAACTGTTTTTT
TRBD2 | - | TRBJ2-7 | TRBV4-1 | CASSQEVLAGEQYF | TGCGCCAGCAGCCAAGAGGTGCTAGCGGGCGAGCAGTACTTC
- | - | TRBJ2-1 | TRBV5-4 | CASSADGIDYNEQFF | TGTGCCAGCAGCGCGGACGGGATCGACTACAATGAGCAGTTCTTC
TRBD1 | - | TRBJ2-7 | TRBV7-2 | CASSQTGMDHEQYF | TGTGCCAGCAGCCAGACAGGGATGGATCACGAGCAGTACTTC
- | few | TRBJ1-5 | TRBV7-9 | CASSLGQSNQPQHF | TGTGCCAGCAGCTTAGGGCAGTCCAATCAGCCCCAGCATTTT
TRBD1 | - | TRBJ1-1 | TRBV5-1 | CASSNGQGLNTEAFF | TGCGCCAGCAGCAACGGACAGGGACTGAACACTGAAGCTTTCTTT
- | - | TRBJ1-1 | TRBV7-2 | CASSLAGGGSTEAFF | TGTGCCAGCAGCTTAGCGGGAGGGGGGTCGACTGAAGCTTTCTTT
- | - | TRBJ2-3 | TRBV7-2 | CASSLFARGGVADTQYF | TGTGCCAGCAGCTTATTCGCTCGGGGAGGAGTCGCAGATACGCAGTATTTT
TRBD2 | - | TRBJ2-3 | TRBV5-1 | CASSPGLAGGWGTDTQYF | TGCGCCAGCAGCCCAGGACTAGCGGGAGGCTGGGGCACAGATACGCAGTATTTT
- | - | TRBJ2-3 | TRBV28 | CASSTLSLRGAGDTQYF | TGTGCCAGCAGTACCCTATCCCTGCGAGGAGCGGGAGATACGCAGTATTTT
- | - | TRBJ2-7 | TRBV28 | CASSFAAGTPYEQYF | TGTGCCAGCAGTTTCGCGGCCGGGACACCTTACGAGCAGTACTTC
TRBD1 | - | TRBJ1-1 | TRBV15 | CATSRKALGQGRLQAFF | TGTGCCACCAGCAGAAAGGCATTAGGACAGGGACGTTTACAGGCTTTCTTT
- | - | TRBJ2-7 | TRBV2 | CASSVDLSAEQYF | TGTGCCAGCAGTGTCGATTTGAGCGCCGAGCAGTACTTC
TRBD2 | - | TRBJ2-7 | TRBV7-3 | CASSILAGSSYEQYF | TGTGCCAGCAGCATCCTAGCGGGTTCCTCCTACGAGCAGTACTTC
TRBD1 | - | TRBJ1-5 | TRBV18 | CASSPDRVNQPQHF | TGTGCCAGCTCACCAGACAGGGTCAATCAGCCCCAGCATTTT
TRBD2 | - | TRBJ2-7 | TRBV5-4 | CASSKELAGVLYEQYF | TGTGCCAGCAGCAAAGAACTAGCGGGAGTATTGTACGAGCAGTACTTC
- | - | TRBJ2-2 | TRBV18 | CASSRTRPGELFF | TGTGCCAGCTCACGAACGAGGCCCGGGGAGCTGTTTTTT
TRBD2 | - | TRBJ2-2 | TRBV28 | CASSVTSGSAGELFF | TGTGCCAGCAGTGTGACTAGCGGGAGCGCCGGGGAGCTGTTTTTT
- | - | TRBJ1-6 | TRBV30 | CAWGELWGQNLSPLHF | TGTGCCTGGGGTGAACTGTGGGGGCAGAACCTATCACCCCTCCACTTT
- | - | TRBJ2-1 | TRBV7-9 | CASSLLVGREQFF | TGTGCCAGCAGCTTATTGGTGGGCCGGGAGCAGTTCTTC
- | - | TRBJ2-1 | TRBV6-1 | CASSPYYNEQFF | TGTGCCAGCAGTCCCTATTACAATGAGCAGTTCTTC
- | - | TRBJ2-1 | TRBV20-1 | CTGHGGNEQFF | TGCACTGGACACGGCGGCAATGAGCAGTTCTTC
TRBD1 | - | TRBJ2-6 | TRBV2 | CTTKDRDSSGANVLTF | TGTACTACAAAGGACAGGGATAGCTCTGGGGCCAACGTCCTGACTTTC
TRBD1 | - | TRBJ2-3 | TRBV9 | CASSLRGTPTDTQYF | TGTGCCAGCAGCCTCAGGGGGACCCCCACAGATACGCAGTATTTT
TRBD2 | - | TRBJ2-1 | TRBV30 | CAWSSSSGNEFF | TGTGCCTGGAGCTCTAGTAGCGGGAACGAGTTCTTC
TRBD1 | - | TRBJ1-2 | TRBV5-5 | CASSLGTGPYGYTF | TGTGCCAGCAGCTTGGGGACAGGGCCTTATGGCTACACCTTC
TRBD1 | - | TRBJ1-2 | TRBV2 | CASSLTGNHDYGYTF | TGTGCCAGCAGTCTGACAGGGAACCACGACTATGGCTACACCTTC
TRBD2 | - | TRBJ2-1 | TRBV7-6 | CASSLGTTSGGRGGEQFF | TGTGCCAGCAGCTTAGGAACGACTAGCGGGGGGCGTGGTGGGGAGCAGTTCTTC
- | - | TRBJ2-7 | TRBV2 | CASKAAREQYF | TGTGCCAGCAAAGCCGCGAGAGAGCAGTACTTC
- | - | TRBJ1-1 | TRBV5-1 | CASSLAGFAEAFF | TGCGCCAGCAGCTTGGCAGGGTTTGCTGAAGCTTTCTTT
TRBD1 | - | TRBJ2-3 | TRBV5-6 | CASSRGQGLADTQYF | TGTGCCAGCAGCAGGGGACAGGGGCTCGCAGATACGCAGTATTTT
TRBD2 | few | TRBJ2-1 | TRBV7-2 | CASSRTSVKGNEQFF | TGTGCCAGCAGTCGCACTAGCGTTAAAGGGAATGAGCAGTTCTTC
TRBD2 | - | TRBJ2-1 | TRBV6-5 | CASSLRHPGLAGEQFF | TGTGCCAGCAGTTTACGACACCCGGGACTAGCTGGAGAGCAGTTCTTC
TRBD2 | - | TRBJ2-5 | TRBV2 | CASSEEIIAGRETQYF | TGTGCCAGCAGTGAAGAGATAATAGCGGGACGGGAGACCCAGTACTTC
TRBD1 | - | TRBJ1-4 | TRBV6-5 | CASSYTRDRQKLFF | TGTGCCAGCAGTTACACCCGGGACAGACAAAAACTGTTTTTT